The table lists the clone carrying this T cell receptor beta chain with a few counts. Only in-frame clones appear in the TCRdb table, and some are missing; sequencing was by immunoSEQ multiplex PCR. Counted here are approximately 53,000 clones, about four fifths occurring once; the ten biggest clones make up approximately 0.64%. Trimming cost V 4 bases and J 0 bases; bases outside gene matches: 4. CDR3 size: 14 residues. CDR1 and CDR2 (germline): SGHRS, YFSETQ. Single viable CD3+CD4+CD8-CD45RO+ cells were sorted as the memory CD4+ T cells. Total CD4+ T cells were enriched by CD4 positive selection. The data were obtained in a study of memory CD4+ T cells and cytomegalovirus serostatus. Across the whole study: Healthy Belgian adult donors included fewer than 10 CMV-positive and about two dozen CMV-negative people.

This TCR was recovered from an adult in good health and CMV-seronegative. The source material was memory CD4+ T cells from blood. The chain couples TRBV5-1 to TRBJ2-7, with TRBD1 identical over 7 bases. The DNA for the CDR3 is TGCGCCAGCAGCACCCAGGGGGTCTCCTACGAGCAGTACTTC. This codes for CASSTQGVSYEQYF. Full variable domain (outside the CDR3, taken from reference TRBV5-1 and TRBJ2-7): KAGVTQTPRYLIKTRGQQVTLSCSPISGHRSVSWYQQTPGQGLQFLFEYFSETQRNKGNFPGRFSGRQFSNSRSEMNVSTLELGDSALYLCASSTQGVSYEQYFGPGTRLTVT.